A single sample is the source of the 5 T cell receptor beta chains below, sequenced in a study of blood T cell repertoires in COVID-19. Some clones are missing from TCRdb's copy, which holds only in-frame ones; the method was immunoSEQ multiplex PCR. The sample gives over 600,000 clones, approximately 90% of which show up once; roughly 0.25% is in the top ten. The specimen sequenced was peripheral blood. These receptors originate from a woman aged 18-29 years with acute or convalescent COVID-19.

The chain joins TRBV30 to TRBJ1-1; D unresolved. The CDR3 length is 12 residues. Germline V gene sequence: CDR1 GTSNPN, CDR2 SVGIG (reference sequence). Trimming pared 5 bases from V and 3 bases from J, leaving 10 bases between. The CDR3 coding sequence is TGTGCCTGGGTGCAGGTTGACACTGAAGCTTTCTTT. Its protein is CAWVQVDTEAFF.

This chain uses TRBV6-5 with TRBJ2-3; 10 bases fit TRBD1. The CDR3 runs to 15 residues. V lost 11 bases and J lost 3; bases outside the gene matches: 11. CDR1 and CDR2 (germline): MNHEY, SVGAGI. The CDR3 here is CAARGRTGGTDTQYF. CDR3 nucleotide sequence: TGTGCCGCTCGGGGGAGGACAGGGGGAACAGATACGCAGTATTTT.

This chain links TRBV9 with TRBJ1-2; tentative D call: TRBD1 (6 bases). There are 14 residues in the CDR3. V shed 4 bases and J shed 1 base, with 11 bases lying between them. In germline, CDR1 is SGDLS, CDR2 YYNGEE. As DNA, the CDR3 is TGTGCCAGCAGCCGACAGGCCGATAACTATGGCTACACCTTC. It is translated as CASSRQADNYGYTF.

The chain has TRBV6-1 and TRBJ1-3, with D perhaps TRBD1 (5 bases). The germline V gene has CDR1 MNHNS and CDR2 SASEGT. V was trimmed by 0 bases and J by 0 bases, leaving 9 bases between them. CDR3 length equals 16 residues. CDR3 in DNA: TGTGCCAGCAGTGAAGCGGTGGACATCTCTGGAAACACCATATATTTT. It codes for CASSEAVDISGNTIYF.

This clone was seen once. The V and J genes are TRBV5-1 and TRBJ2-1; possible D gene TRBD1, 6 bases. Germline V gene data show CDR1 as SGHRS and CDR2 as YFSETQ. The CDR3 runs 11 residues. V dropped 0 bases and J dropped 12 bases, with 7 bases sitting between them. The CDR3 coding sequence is TGCGCCAGCAGCTTGGACAGGGTGCAGTTCTTC. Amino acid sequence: CASSLDRVQFF. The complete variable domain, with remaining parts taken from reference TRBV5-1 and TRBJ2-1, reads KAGVTQTPRYLIKTRGQQVTLSCSPISGHRSVSWYQQTPGQGLQFLFEYFSETQRNKGNFPGRFSGRQFSNSRSEMNVSTLELGDSALYLCASSLDRVQFFGPGTRLTVL.